This T cell receptor beta chain was sequenced in a study of cytomegalovirus exposure and HLA in healthy donors. The CDR3 has 15 residues. CDR1 and CDR2 (germline): SGHTA, FQGNSA. Trimming removed 6 bases from V and 4 bases from J, with 16 bases in between. The PCR was carried out with 60 Vbeta primers and 13 Jbeta primers. Here immunoSEQ multiplex PCR was the method, and the copy in TCRdb shows in-frame clones only, minus some. The sample includes 95,000 to 120,000 clones, about 79% of them seen just once. The receptor was derived from a young woman in good health and CMV-seronegative. The chain joins TRBV7-2 to TRBJ1-5, with D possibly TRBD1 on 5 matching bases. The specimen sequenced was PBMCs. The CDR3, as DNA: TGTGCCAGCAGGGCGACGGGGAGGGGAAATCAGCCCCAGCATTTT. It encodes CASRATGRGNQPQHF.